Listed below are T cell receptor beta chains from one sample, sequenced in a study of Ad26.COV2.S vaccination and SARS-CoV-2 variants. The method was immunoSEQ multiplex PCR; TCRdb's version includes in-frame clones alone and lacks a portion of them. The data show around 320,000 clones, 85% seen once. Sequencing was performed on peripheral blood, taken in a trial of Ad26.COV2.S vaccine versus placebo. The source of these receptors is a person aged 18 to 65 who received the Ad26.COV2.S COVID-19 vaccine or a placebo. Each CDR3 is given with its conserved first and last residue. The D gene is left open where the match is weak. A clone size is listed for some rows: how often the clone was seen (once, few, many), or a class if it is expanded.

clone_size	j_call	v_call	d_call	cdr3_aa	cdr3_nt
-	TRBJ1-1	TRBV19	-	CASSYLRSNVGAFF	TGTGCCAGTAGTTACTTAAGAAGCAACGTTGGGGCTTTCTTT
-	TRBJ1-4	TRBV9	-	CASSVAPGDNEKLFF	TGTGCCAGCAGCGTAGCCCCAGGGGATAATGAAAAACTGTTTTTT
-	TRBJ1-2	TRBV19	-	CASRYLVRVSNGYTF	TGTGCCAGTAGGTACCTCGTGCGGGTTAGCAATGGCTACACCTTC
-	TRBJ2-5	TRBV5-1	TRBD2	CASSFNPGLAGGYQETQYF	TGCGCCAGCAGCTTCAATCCGGGACTAGCGGGGGGGTACCAAGAGACCCAGTACTTC
-	TRBJ1-5	TRBV30	-	CAWDGGYSNQPQHF	TGTGCCTGGGACGGGGGTTATAGCAATCAGCCCCAGCATTTT
-	TRBJ1-1	TRBV4-2	TRBD1	CASSQVLLLGTGPPPGEEAFF	TGTGCCAGCAGCCAAGTTCTGCTTCTCGGGACAGGCCCCCCGCCTGGCGAGGAAGCTTTCTTT
-	TRBJ2-7	TRBV5-6	-	CASSLVSSYEQYF	TGTGCCAGCAGCTTAGTTTCTTCCTACGAGCAGTACTTC
-	TRBJ1-2	TRBV10-3	TRBD1	CAISGQGAYYGYTF	TGTGCCATCAGTGGACAGGGGGCCTACTATGGCTACACCTTC
-	TRBJ2-7	TRBV7-9	-	CASSLSGSSYEQYF	TGTGCCAGCAGCTTATCAGGGAGCTCCTACGAGCAGTACTTC
-	TRBJ1-3	TRBV29-1	TRBD1	CSVRTGAPGNTIYF	TGCAGCGTCCGGACAGGGGCTCCTGGAAACACCATATATTTT
-	TRBJ2-3	TRBV7-9	-	CASSLARGSTDTQYF	TGTGCCAGCAGCTTAGCGCGGGGCTCAACAGATACGCAGTATTTT
-	TRBJ2-1	TRBV6-5	-	CASSFSGRSSYNEQFF	TGTGCCAGCAGTTTCTCGGGACGGAGCTCCTACAATGAGCAGTTCTTC
-	TRBJ2-7	TRBV19	-	CASSIAGVRYEQYF	TGTGCCAGTAGTATAGCTGGGGTGCGCTACGAGCAGTACTTC
-	TRBJ2-7	TRBV29-1	TRBD1	CSARSGQGNYEQYF	TGCAGCGCCCGATCAGGACAGGGGAACTACGAGCAGTACTTC
-	TRBJ1-2	TRBV5-4	TRBD1	CASSLTGSKDTF	TGTGCCAGCAGTTTGACAGGGTCTAAGGACACCTTC
-	TRBJ2-7	TRBV14	-	CASSQEGLPGHRLGEQYF	TGTGCCAGCAGCCAAGAGGGCCTCCCGGGACACAGGCTAGGCGAGCAGTACTTC
-	TRBJ2-7	TRBV27	TRBD2	CASVSGGASYEQYF	TGTGCCAGTGTGAGCGGGGGGGCCTCCTACGAGCAGTACTTC
-	TRBJ1-4	TRBV24-1	-	CATSDPRGSEKLFF	TGTGCCACCAGTGATCCCAGGGGTTCCGAAAAACTGTTTTTT
-	TRBJ1-2	TRBV5-4	-	CASSLGRERLDGYTF	TGTGCCAGCAGCTTGGGTAGGGAAAGGTTGGATGGCTACACCTTC
-	TRBJ1-3	TRBV7-2	-	CASSLGPPFSSGNTIYF	TGTGCCAGCAGCTTAGGACCCCCTTTTAGCTCTGGAAACACCATATATTTT
-	TRBJ2-6	TRBV5-6	-	CASSLDTNVLTF	TGTGCCAGCAGCTTGGACACCAACGTCCTGACTTTC
once	TRBJ1-1	TRBV10-3	-	CAVRTDRTEAFF	TGTGCCGTTAGGACAGACCGCACTGAAGCTTTCTTT
-	TRBJ2-7	TRBV28	-	CASTTPSSYEQYF	TGTGCCAGCACCACCCCCAGCTCCTACGAGCAGTACTTC
-	TRBJ2-1	TRBV24-1	TRBD2	CATSDERGTAYNEQFF	TGTGCCACCAGTGACGAGCGGGGGACCGCCTACAATGAGCAGTTCTTC
once	TRBJ1-5	TRBV6-1	-	CASSDPPDASNQPQHF	TGTGCCAGCAGTGACCCCCCCGACGCGAGCAATCAGCCCCAGCATTTT
once	TRBJ2-3	TRBV27	-	CASREGWTDTQYF	TGTGCCAGCAGGGAGGGGTGGACAGATACGCAGTATTTT
-	TRBJ2-7	TRBV5-6	TRBD1	CASTLRQGAYEQYF	TGTGCCAGCACCCTACGACAGGGCGCCTACGAGCAGTACTTC
-	TRBJ2-3	TRBV29-1	-	CSVEAGAPGTQYF	TGCAGCGTTGAAGCGGGGGCGCCCGGGACGCAGTATTTT
-	TRBJ1-4	TRBV6-5	-	CASHRATNEKLFF	TGTGCCAGCCATCGGGCAACTAATGAAAAACTGTTTTTT
-	TRBJ1-2	TRBV24-1	-	CATSSPGKNYGYTF	TGTGCCACCAGTTCGCCGGGGAAAAACTATGGCTACACCTTC
-	TRBJ1-1	TRBV19	-	CASSISGIPEAFF	TGTGCCAGTAGTATTTCAGGAATCCCTGAAGCTTTCTTT
-	TRBJ1-2	TRBV15	TRBD1	CATSRAGQGFASYGYTF	TGTGCCACCAGCAGAGCGGGACAGGGATTTGCGAGCTATGGCTACACCTTC
-	TRBJ2-1	TRBV19	-	CASLYLEEQFF	TGTGCCAGCCTATACCTAGAGGAGCAGTTCTTC
-	TRBJ1-5	TRBV23-1	TRBD1	CASSQHRDRGFSNQPQHF	TGCGCCAGCAGTCAGCACCGGGACAGGGGGTTTAGCAATCAGCCCCAGCATTTT
-	TRBJ2-2	TRBV10-1	TRBD2	CASSAAGANTGELFF	TGCGCCAGCAGTGCAGCGGGGGCAAACACCGGGGAGCTGTTTTTT
-	TRBJ2-3	TRBV6-1	TRBD1	CASSEFGRGRTDTQYF	TGTGCCAGCAGTGAATTTGGAAGGGGGCGCACAGATACGCAGTATTTT
-	TRBJ1-1	TRBV24-1	-	CATSRGGENTEAFF	TGTGCCACCTCTCGCGGGGGGGAGAACACTGAAGCTTTCTTT
-	TRBJ2-7	TRBV7-9	TRBD1	CASSLGQLREQYF	TGTGCCAGCAGCCTGGGACAGCTTCGCGAGCAGTACTTC
-	TRBJ1-6	TRBV11-3	TRBD1	CASSGDSSYNSPLHF	TGTGCCAGCAGCGGGGACAGCTCCTATAATTCACCCCTCCACTTT
-	TRBJ1-1	TRBV27	TRBD1	CASSLDRGRVNTEAFF	TGTGCCAGCAGTTTGGACAGGGGGCGGGTGAACACTGAAGCTTTCTTT
-	TRBJ1-5	TRBV10-3	TRBD1	CAISPGTGGDQPQHF	TGTGCCATCAGTCCCGGGACAGGGGGCGATCAGCCCCAGCATTTT
-	TRBJ1-4	TRBV27	-	CASSYGGSGEKLFF	TGTGCCAGCAGTTATGGGGGTAGTGGTGAAAAACTGTTTTTT
-	TRBJ2-7	TRBV6-5	-	CASYSRPYEQYF	TGTGCCAGCTATTCCAGACCCTACGAGCAGTACTTC
-	TRBJ2-7	TRBV7-2	-	CASSLKSQTYEQYF	TGTGCCAGCAGCTTAAAAAGTCAGACCTACGAGCAGTACTTC
-	TRBJ2-7	TRBV9	TRBD1	CASSDRDRVHEQYF	TGTGCCAGCAGCGACCGGGACAGGGTCCACGAGCAGTACTTC
-	TRBJ1-6	TRBV5-6	-	CASSLYRKESPLHF	TGTGCCAGCAGCTTGTATAGGAAGGAGTCACCCCTCCACTTT